One sample yielded the 11 T cell receptor beta chains listed below, sequenced in a study of T cells after yellow fever vaccination. Each CDR3 protein gets one entry after TCRdb re-called the 5' RACE reads with MiXCR. Of 550,000 or so distinct CDR3 sequences listed, 15% to 20% are singletons. This sample comprised PBMCs, obtained 15 days after the yellow fever booster vaccination. The receptor source for this set is a man aged 30 to 39 who received the YFV17D yellow fever vaccine.

This clonotype has just a few counts. The rearrangement joins TRBV6-5 to TRBJ2-6, with D hard to call. Trimming removed 4 bases from V and 6 bases from J, with 7 bases in between. CDR1 and CDR2 (germline): MNHEY, SVGAGI. The CDR3 has 13 amino acids. The CDR3 DNA is TGTGCCAGCAGTTTCGACAAGGCCAACGTCCTGACTTTC. Protein: CASSFDKANVLTF.

The J gene is TRBJ2-7, the V gene TRBV20-1, with D maybe TRBD2 (6 bases). The germline CDR1 and CDR2 sequences are DFQATT and SNEGSKA (reference sequence). The CDR3 spans 15 residues. Trimming took off 4 bases at V and 0 bases at J, with 16 bases between the two ends. CDR3 coding DNA: TGCAGTGCTACGGCCCCTCAGCGGGTCTCCTACGAGCAGTACTTC. Translation: CSATAPQRVSYEQYF.

This clonotype was seen a handful of times. The rearrangement joins TRBV29-1 to TRBJ2-7; D unclear. The CDR3 totals 10 residues. V was pared by 7 bases and J by 6 bases, with 10 bases between. Germline CDR1 is SQVTM and CDR2 is ANQGSEA. The DNA of the CDR3 is TGCAGCGCCTGTCCTTCCGAGCAGTACTTC. This sequence encodes CSACPSEQYF.

Only a few counts were recorded for this clonotype. This chain connects TRBV25-1 to TRBJ2-1; D gene unclear. This CDR3 has 10 residues. Germline CDR1 MGHDK, CDR2 SYGVNS. CDR3 residues: CAASLGEQFF. The CDR3 DNA reads as TGTGCGGCTAGTCTGGGAGAGCAGTTCTTC.

This sequence joins TRBV5-1 and TRBJ2-5; D is unclear. V was cut by 0 bases and J by 5 bases, with 11 bases left in between. The germline CDR1 and CDR2 sequences are SGHRS and YFSETQ. The CDR3 has 14 residues. The CDR3 DNA is TGCGCCAGCAGCTTGGAACGGCAGGCGGAGACCCAGTACTTC. Its protein product is CASSLERQAETQYF.

This clonotype was recorded a few times. The V gene is TRBV6-1, the J gene TRBJ1-4; 7 nucleotides agree with TRBD1. There are 15 residues in the CDR3. CDR1 and CDR2 (germline): MNHNS, SASEGT. V trimming: 3 bases; J trimming: 7 bases; junction bases outside the gene matches: 8. CDR3 amino acids: CASSERQGGGEKLFF. Here the CDR3 DNA reads TGTGCCAGCAGTGAGAGACAGGGAGGGGGTGAAAAACTGTTTTTT.

In DNA, the CDR3 is TGCGCCAGCAGCTGGGACTATACCTACGAGCAGTACTTC. Its protein product is CASSWDYTYEQYF. The V and J genes are TRBV5-1 and TRBJ2-7; 7 positions match TRBD2. V lost 3 bases, J lost 2 bases, and 2 bases stayed unmatched. This CDR3 region has 13 residues. The germline CDR1 and CDR2 sequences are SGHRS and YFSETQ.

This clonotype was observed a few times. This chain joins TRBV29-1 and TRBJ2-3; 8 nucleotides line up with TRBD1. Germline values: CDR1 SQVTM, CDR2 ANQGSEA. The length of the CDR3 is 14 residues. J was trimmed by 3 bases and V by 4 bases; bases with no gene match: 6. CDR3 residues: CSVGMQGATDTQYF. The CDR3 nucleotides are TGCAGCGTTGGCATGCAGGGGGCAACAGATACGCAGTATTTT.

The chain combines TRBV7-2 with TRBJ2-7, with a tentative D call TRBD2 (6 bases). The V and J ends lost 0 bases and 0 bases respectively, with 9 bases between them. This CDR3 spans 15 amino acids. Per the germline V gene, CDR1 is SGHTA and CDR2 is FQGNSA. This chain's CDR3 is CASSLADGGSYEQYF. In DNA form, the CDR3 reads TGTGCCAGCAGCTTAGCGGACGGGGGCTCCTACGAGCAGTACTTC.

The table lists this clonotype with a few counts. This chain uses TRBV6-5 with TRBJ2-7; D not resolved. Germline V gives CDR1 MNHEY, CDR2 SVGAGI. V was cut by 1 base and J by 4 bases, with 11 bases left in between. The CDR3 runs to 14 residues. CDR3 DNA sequence: TGTGCCAGCAGTTACTTGGCCCCGGCTTACGAGCAGTACTTC. This codes for CASSYLAPAYEQYF.

The V and J genes are TRBV19 and TRBJ2-1; the match to TRBD2 covers 8 bases. J lost 4 bases, V lost 4 bases, and 6 bases had no gene match. The length of the CDR3 is 15 residues. CDR1 LNHDA and CDR2 SQIVND come from the germline V gene (reference sequence). The CDR3 bases are TGTGCCAGTAGTACCTTAGCGGGACCTTACAATGAGCAGTTCTTC. This codes for CASSTLAGPYNEQFF. The whole variable domain, remainder taken from reference TRBV19 and TRBJ2-1, is DGGITQSPKYLFRKEGQNVTLSCEQNLNHDAMYWYRQDPGQGLRLIYYSQIVNDFQKGDIAEGYSVSREKKESFPLTVTSAQKNPTAFYLCASSTLAGPYNEQFFGPGTRLTVL.